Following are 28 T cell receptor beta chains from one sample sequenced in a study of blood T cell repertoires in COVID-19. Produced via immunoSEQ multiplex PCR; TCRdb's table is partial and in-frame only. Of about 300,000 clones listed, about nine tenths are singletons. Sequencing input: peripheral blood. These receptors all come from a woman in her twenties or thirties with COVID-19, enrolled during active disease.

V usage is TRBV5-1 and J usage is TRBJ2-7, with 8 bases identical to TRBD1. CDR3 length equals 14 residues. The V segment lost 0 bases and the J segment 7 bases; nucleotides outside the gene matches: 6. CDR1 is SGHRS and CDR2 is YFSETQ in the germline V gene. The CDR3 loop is CASSLGQGWSEQYF. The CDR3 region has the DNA TGCGCCAGCAGCTTGGGACAGGGGTGGTCGGAGCAGTACTTC.

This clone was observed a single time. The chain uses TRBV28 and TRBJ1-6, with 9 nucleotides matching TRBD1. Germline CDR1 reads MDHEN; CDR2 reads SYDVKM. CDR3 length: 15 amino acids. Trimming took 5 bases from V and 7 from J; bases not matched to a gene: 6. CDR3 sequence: CASSLTGGWNSPLHF. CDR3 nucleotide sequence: TGTGCCAGCAGTCTCACAGGGGGCTGGAATTCACCCCTCCACTTT.

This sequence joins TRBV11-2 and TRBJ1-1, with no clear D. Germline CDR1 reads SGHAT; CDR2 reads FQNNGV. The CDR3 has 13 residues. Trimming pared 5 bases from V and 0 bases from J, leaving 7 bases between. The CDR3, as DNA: TGTGCCAGCAGCCGAGCTGTGAACACTGAAGCTTTCTTT. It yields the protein CASSRAVNTEAFF.

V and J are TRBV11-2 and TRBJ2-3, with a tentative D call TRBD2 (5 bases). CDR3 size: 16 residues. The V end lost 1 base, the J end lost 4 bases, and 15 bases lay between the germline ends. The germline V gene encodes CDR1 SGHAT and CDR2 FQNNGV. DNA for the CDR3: TGTGCCAGCAGCTTAGGAGGGATGCCGGGTCCAGATACGCAGTATTTT. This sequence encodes CASSLGGMPGPDTQYF.

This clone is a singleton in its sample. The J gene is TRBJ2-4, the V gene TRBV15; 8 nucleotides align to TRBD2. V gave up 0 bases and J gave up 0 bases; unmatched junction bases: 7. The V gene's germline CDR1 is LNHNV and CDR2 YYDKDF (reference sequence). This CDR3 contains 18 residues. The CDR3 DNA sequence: TGTGCCACCAGCAGAGATTCGGCGGGGGGACTAGCCAAAAACATTCAGTACTTC. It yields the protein CATSRDSAGGLAKNIQYF.

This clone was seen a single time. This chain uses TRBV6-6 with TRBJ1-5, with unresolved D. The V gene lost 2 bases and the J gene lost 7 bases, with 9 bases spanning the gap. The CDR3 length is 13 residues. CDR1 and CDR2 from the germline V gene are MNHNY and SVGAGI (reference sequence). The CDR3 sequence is CASSYEVEQPQHF. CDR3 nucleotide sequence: TGTGCCAGCAGTTACGAGGTTGAACAGCCCCAGCATTTT.

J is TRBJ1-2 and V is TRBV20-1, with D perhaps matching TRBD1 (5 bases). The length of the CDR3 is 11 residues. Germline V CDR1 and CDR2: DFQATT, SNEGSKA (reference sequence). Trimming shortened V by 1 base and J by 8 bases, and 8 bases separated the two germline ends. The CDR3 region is CSARGRGGYTF. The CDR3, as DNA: TGCAGTGCTAGAGGGAGGGGCGGCTACACCTTC.

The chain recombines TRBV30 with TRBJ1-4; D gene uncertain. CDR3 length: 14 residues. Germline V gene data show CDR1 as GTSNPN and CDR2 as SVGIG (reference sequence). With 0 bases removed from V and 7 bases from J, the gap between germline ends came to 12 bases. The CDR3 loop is CAWSVRGRGEKLFF. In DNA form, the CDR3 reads TGTGCCTGGAGTGTGAGAGGGAGAGGTGAAAAACTGTTTTTT.

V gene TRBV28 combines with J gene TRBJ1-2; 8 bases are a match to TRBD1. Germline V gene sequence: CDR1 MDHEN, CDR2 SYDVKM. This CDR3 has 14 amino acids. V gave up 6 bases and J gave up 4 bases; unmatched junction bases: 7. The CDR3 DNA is TGTGCCAGCAGCTTGGGGACAGGTCCCTATGGCTACACCTTC. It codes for CASSLGTGPYGYTF.

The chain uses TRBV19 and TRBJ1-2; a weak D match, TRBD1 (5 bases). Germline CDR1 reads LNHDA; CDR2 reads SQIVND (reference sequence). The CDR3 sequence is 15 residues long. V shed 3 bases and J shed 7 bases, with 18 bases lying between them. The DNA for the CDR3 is TGTGCCAGTAGTATCCATGGCAGGGATGTTGTTGGCTACACCTTC. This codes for CASSIHGRDVVGYTF.

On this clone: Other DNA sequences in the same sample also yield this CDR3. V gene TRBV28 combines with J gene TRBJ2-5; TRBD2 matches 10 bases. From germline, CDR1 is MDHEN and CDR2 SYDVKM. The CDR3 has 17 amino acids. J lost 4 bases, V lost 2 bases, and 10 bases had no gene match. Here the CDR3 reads CASSLRKRGGRGETQYF. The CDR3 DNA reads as TGTGCCAGCAGTTTAAGGAAGCGGGGGGGTCGGGGAGAGACCCAGTACTTC.

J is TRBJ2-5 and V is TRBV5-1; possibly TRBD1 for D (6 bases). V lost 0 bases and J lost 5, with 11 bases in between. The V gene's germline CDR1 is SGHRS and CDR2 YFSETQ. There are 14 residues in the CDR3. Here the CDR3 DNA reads TGCGCCAGCAGCTTGGGACAGGCTTGGGAGACCCAGTACTTC. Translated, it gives CASSLGQAWETQYF.

Written as DNA, the CDR3 is TGTGCCAGCAGTTACTCATCCGGGGGGAGCGGAGATACGCAGTATTTT. Its protein product is CASSYSSGGSGDTQYF. The gene calls are TRBV6-6 and TRBJ2-3; 7 positions agree with TRBD2. CDR3 length equals 16 residues. The germline V gene has CDR1 MNHNY and CDR2 SVGAGI (reference sequence). V dropped 0 bases and J dropped 5; count of bases not matched to a gene: 8.

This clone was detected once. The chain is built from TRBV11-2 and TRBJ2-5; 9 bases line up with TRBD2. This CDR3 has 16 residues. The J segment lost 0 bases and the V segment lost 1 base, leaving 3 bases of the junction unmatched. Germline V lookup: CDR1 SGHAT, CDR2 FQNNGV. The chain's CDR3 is CASSLGWTSDQETQYF. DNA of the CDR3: TGTGCCAGCAGCTTAGGTTGGACTAGCGACCAAGAGACCCAGTACTTC.

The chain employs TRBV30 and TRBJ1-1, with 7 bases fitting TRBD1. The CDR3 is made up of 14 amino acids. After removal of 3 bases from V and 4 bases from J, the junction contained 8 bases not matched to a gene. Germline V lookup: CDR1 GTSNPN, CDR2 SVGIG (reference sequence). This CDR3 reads CAWSEQGFATEAFF. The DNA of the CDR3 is TGTGCCTGGAGCGAACAGGGGTTTGCCACTGAAGCTTTCTTT.

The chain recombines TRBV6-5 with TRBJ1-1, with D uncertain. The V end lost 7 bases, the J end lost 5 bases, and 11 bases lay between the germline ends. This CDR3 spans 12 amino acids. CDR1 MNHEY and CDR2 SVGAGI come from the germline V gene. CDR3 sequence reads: CASKEVQTEAFF. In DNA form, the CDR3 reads TGTGCCAGCAAGGAGGTCCAAACTGAAGCTTTCTTT.

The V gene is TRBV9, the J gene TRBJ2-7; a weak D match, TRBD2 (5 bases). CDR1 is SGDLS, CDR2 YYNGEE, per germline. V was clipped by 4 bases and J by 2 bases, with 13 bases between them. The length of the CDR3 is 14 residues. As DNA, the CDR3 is TGTGCCAGCAGCACAGCGGCGGGCACCTACGAGCAGTACTTC. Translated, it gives CASSTAAGTYEQYF.

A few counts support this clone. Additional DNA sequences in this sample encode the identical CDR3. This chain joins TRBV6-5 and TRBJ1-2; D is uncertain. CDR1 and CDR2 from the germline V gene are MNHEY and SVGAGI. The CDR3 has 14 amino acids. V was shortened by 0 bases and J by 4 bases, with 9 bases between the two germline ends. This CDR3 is CASSYSRGGYGYTF. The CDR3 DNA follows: TGTGCCAGCAGTTACTCGCGAGGTGGCTATGGCTACACCTTC.

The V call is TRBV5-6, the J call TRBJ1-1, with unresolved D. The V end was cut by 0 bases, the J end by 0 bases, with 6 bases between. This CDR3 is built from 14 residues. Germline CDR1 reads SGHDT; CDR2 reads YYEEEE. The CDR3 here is CASSLVSMNTEAFF. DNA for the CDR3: TGTGCCAGCAGCTTGGTGTCCATGAACACTGAAGCTTTCTTT. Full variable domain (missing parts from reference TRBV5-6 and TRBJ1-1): DAGVTQSPTHLIKTRGQQVTLRCSPKSGHDTVSWYQQALGQGPQFIFQYYEEEERQRGNFPDRFSGHQFPNYSSELNVNALLLGDSALYLCASSLVSMNTEAFFGQGTRLTVV.

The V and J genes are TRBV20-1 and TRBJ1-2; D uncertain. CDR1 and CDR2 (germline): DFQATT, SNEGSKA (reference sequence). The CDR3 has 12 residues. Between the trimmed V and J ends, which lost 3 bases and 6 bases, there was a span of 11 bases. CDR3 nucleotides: TGCAGTGCTAGTAAAACAGTAGATGGCTACACCTTC. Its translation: CSASKTVDGYTF.

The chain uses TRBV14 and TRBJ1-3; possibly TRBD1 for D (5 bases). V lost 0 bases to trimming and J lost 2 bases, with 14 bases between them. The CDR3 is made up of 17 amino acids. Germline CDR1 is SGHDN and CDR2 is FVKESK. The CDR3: CASSQEEQAGAGNTIYF. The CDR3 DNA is TGTGCCAGCAGCCAAGAAGAACAGGCGGGGGCTGGAAACACCATATATTTT.

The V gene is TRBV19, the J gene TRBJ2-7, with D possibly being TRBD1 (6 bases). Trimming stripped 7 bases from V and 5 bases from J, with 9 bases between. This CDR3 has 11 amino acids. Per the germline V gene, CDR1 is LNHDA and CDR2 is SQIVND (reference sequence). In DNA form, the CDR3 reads TGTGCCAGTATGGGGGCCCACGAGCAGTACTTC. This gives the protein CASMGAHEQYF.

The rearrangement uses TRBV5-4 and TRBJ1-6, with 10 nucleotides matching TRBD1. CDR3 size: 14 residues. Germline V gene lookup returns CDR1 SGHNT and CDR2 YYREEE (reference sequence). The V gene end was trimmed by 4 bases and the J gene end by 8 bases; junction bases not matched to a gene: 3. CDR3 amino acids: CASSRQGAYSPLHF. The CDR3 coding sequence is TGTGCCAGCAGCCGACAGGGGGCTTATTCACCCCTCCACTTT.

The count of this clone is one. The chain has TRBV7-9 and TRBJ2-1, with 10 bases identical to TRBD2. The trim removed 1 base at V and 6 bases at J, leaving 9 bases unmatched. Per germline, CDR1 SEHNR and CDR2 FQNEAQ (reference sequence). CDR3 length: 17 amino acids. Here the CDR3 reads CASSLGAGGHFGNEQFF. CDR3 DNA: TGTGCCAGCAGCTTAGGAGCGGGGGGGCATTTTGGCAATGAGCAGTTCTTC.

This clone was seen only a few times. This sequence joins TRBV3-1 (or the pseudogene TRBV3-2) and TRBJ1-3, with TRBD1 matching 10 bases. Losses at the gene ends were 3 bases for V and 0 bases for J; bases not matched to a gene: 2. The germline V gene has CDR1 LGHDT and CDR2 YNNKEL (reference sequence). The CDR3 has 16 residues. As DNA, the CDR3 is TGTGCCAGCAGCCAGTGGACAGGGGGCTCTGGAAACACCATATATTTT. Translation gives CASSQWTGGSGNTIYF.

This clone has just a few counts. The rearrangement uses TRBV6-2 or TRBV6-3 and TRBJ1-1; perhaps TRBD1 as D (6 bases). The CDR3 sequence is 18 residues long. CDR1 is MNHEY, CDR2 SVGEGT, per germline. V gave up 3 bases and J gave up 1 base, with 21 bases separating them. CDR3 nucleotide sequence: TGTGCCAGCAGTTATTCCCCCGGGAGGGGGAACTCGAACACTGAAGCTTTCTTT. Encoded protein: CASSYSPGRGNSNTEAFF.

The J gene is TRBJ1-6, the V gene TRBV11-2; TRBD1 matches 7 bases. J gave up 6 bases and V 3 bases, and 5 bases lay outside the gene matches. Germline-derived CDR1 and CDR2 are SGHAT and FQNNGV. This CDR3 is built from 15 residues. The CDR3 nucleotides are TGTGCCAGCAGCTTGAGGGGGCTCGGTAATTCACCCCTCCACTTT. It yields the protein CASSLRGLGNSPLHF.

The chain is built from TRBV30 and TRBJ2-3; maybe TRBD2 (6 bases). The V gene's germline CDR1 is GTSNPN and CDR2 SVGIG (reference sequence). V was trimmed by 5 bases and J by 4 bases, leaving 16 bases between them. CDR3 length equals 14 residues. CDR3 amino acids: CAWSLQGGADTQYF. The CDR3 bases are TGTGCCTGGTCTCTTCAGGGCGGGGCAGATACGCAGTATTTT.